This entry is about one T cell receptor (beta chain). Deletions cut 1 base from V and 2 bases from J, with 3 bases between. CDR1 and CDR2 from the germline V gene are SNHLY and FYNNEI. CDR3 length equals 12 residues. The assay was run at survey level. Generated by immunoSEQ multiplex PCR, the TCRdb table keeps only in-frame clones and is missing some. The data contain about 30,000 clones, roughly three quarters of them singletons. This sample is drawn from a study of STAT5B mutations in CD4+ large granular lymphocyte leukemia. Source material: CD4+ T cells from blood buffy coats. This clonotype was obtained from a human donor in good health. The chain links TRBV2 to TRBJ2-7, with D unresolved. For the CDR3, the DNA is TGTGCCAGCAGTGAAGATACCTACGAGCAGTACTTC. As protein: CASSEDTYEQYF.